A selection of T cell receptor beta chains follows, all from one sample in a study of shared clonotypes between healthy human individuals. Data came from immunoSEQ multiplex PCR; TCRdb stores just in-frame clones and leaves some out. The data show 560,000 or so clones, roughly 95% seen once. Sequencing was carried out using naive CD8+ T cells sorted from blood. These TCRs come from a woman between 25 and 40 years old in good health. CDR3s leave out the opening cysteine and the closing phenylalanine or tryptophan.

TRBJ1-1	TRBV7-8	ASSLIPMNTEAF
TRBJ1-5	TRBV6-1	ASSSPGTSNQPQH
TRBJ1-4	TRBV27	ASSFGTGLGKLF
TRBJ2-7	TRBV7-9	ASSLLAGLRDEQY
TRBJ2-1	TRBV4-1	ASSQDRESEQF
TRBJ2-7	TRBV2	ASRSDSSYEQY
TRBJ1-5	TRBV27	ASSFTGGPNQPQH
TRBJ2-7	TRBV6-5	ASSVLAGPAYEQY
TRBJ1-1	TRBV5-4	ASSLPSQGNTEAF
TRBJ2-7	TRBV9	ASSPSDYEQY
TRBJ2-3	TRBV14	ASSQDWPALSGDTQY
TRBJ1-2	TRBV28	ASSPDGGDGYT
TRBJ1-5	TRBV4-1	ASSQDPASPQH
TRBJ2-5	TRBV5-4	ASSHRYQETQY
TRBJ2-7	TRBV27	ASSLSGTSGPVRGYEQY
TRBJ2-7	TRBV6-5	ASRPHGDHEQY
TRBJ1-1	TRBV7-8	ASSLYGRENTEAF
TRBJ1-1	TRBV4-2	ASSQEQWVGSAEAF
TRBJ1-2	TRBV7-9	ASRSKTGEDT
TRBJ1-1	TRBV28	ASSTGTAAF
TRBJ2-7	TRBV29-1	SVSGGGKSGSEQY
TRBJ1-1	TRBV29-1	SLRGTGYSEAF
TRBJ2-1	TRBV2	ASRGTSGSHNEQF
TRBJ1-4	TRBV5-6	ASSPKGQGVPNEKLF
TRBJ1-1	TRBV28	ASSLGLGGNTEAF
TRBJ1-5	TRBV28	ASRSGVAWYQSQH
TRBJ2-7	TRBV28	ASSLEAWTRTYEQY
TRBJ1-5	TRBV27	ASSFTGFQPQH
TRBJ2-7	TRBV19	ASSIVLFYEQY
TRBJ2-2	TRBV4-1	ASSLGGGGELF
TRBJ1-1	TRBV19	ASSIDFPGSVTEAF
TRBJ2-1	TRBV27	ASSTYNEQF
TRBJ1-1	TRBV5-1	ASSLYTRMNTEAF
TRBJ2-5	TRBV13	ASGLRDIRETQY
NA	TRBV27	ASSLSWGTSYEQY
TRBJ2-1	TRBV15	ATSNLAGGPNNEQF
TRBJ1-1	TRBV7-9	ASSLGLDVEAF
TRBJ2-7	TRBV19	ASSGQSYEQY
TRBJ2-3	TRBV28	ASSPSRQGDRDTQY
TRBJ2-1	TRBV28	ASKLRDNYDEQF
TRBJ1-6	TRBV7-9	ASSPSPSPLH
TRBJ2-3	TRBV19	ASRFSGQGADTQY
TRBJ1-2	TRBV7-9	ASSLGPGGYGYT
TRBJ1-1	TRBV28	ASINQGGTEAF
TRBJ1-1	TRBV19	ASSIFGRGNTEAF
TRBJ1-1	TRBV28	ASSLGQGARAF
TRBJ2-7	TRBV13	ASSPGLAATYEQY
TRBJ1-2	TRBV6-1	ASSEALGQGPDYGYT
TRBJ2-3	TRBV14	ASSQDSREPHYTDTQY
TRBJ1-1	TRBV2	ASSEVGTRNTEAF
TRBJ2-7	TRBV7-9	ASSSPTYEQY
TRBJ2-2	TRBV10-1	ASSEPTGELF
TRBJ2-7	TRBV10-2	ASMGSGTPPYEQY
TRBJ2-1	TRBV6-5	AAGAILAGVSEQF
TRBJ2-7	TRBV5-6	ASSPQSSYEQY
TRBJ2-7	TRBV14	ASSQEPRQGDFYEQY
TRBJ1-4	TRBV6-1	ASSDPTADSFNEKLF
TRBJ2-7	TRBV27	ASSTGGPWSEQY
TRBJ2-1	TRBV13	ASSTSGDEQF
TRBJ2-2	TRBV30	ACGPTGATGELF